The 13 T cell receptor beta chains given below trace back to one sample, sequenced in a study of CD8 T cells in ankylosing spondylitis. One entry per CDR3 protein, called by TCRdb with MiXCR from the 5' RACE reads. This sample has 250,000 to 400,000 distinct CDR3 sequences; around a tenth occur once, and the top ten carry roughly 9%. Source material: blood, either unsorted or a sorted T cell fraction (not recorded which). These receptors all come from a female donor with ankylosing spondylitis or in good health (not recorded which).

This clonotype was recorded at least ten times. V is TRBV7-6 and J is TRBJ1-6; 9 bases line up with TRBD1. V lost 4 bases, J lost 7 bases, and 11 bases stayed unmatched. The length of the CDR3 is 17 residues. The V gene's germline CDR1 is SGHVS and CDR2 FNYEAQ. This chain's CDR3 is CASSSTGTGFQNSPLHF. The CDR3 nucleotides are TGTGCCAGCAGCTCTACCGGGACAGGGTTTCAGAATTCACCCCTCCACTTT.

There are a few counts of this clonotype. One end of the junction varies from germline; a read error may be responsible. The rearrangement joins TRBV20-1 to TRBJ2-3; TRBD2 might be the D (5 bases). Germline assignment: CDR1 DFQATT and CDR2 SNEGSKA (reference sequence). The CDR3 extends over 15 amino acids. CDR3 DNA sequence: TGCAGTGCAAGAGAGGGTAGTACTAGCACAGATACGCAGTATTTT. Translation: CSAREGSTSTDTQYF.

This clonotype was seen at least ten times. This chain uses TRBV24-1 with TRBJ2-6, with D perhaps matching TRBD1 (6 bases). CDR3 length: 15 residues. With 5 bases removed from V and 1 base from J, the gap between germline ends came to 8 bases. CDR1 is KGHDR and CDR2 is SFDVKD in the germline V gene. The CDR3 region is CATSGGGSGANVLTF. CDR3 bases: TGTGCCACCAGTGGAGGGGGATCTGGGGCCAACGTCCTGACTTTC.

The chain has TRBV7-3 and TRBJ2-2; perhaps TRBD1 as D (6 bases). The CDR3 is 15 residues long. Germline V gene lookup returns CDR1 SGHTA and CDR2 FQGTGA. V dropped 5 bases and J dropped 3 bases, with 13 bases sitting between them. CDR3 DNA: TGTGCCAGCAGCCCAGGGGTAGCGCACACCGGGGAGCTGTTTTTT. Translating it yields CASSPGVAHTGELFF.

This clonotype was seen many times. The chain has TRBV5-1 and TRBJ2-2; 7 bases match TRBD1. Germline V gives CDR1 SGHRS, CDR2 YFSETQ. There are 16 residues in the CDR3. V shed 3 bases, J shed 0 bases, and the junction held 5 bases outside the gene matches. The CDR3 region is CASSSGTDANTGELFF. In DNA, the CDR3 is TGCGCCAGCAGCTCCGGGACAGATGCGAACACCGGGGAGCTGTTTTTT.

The gene calls are TRBV7-2 and TRBJ2-2; D is undetermined. With 5 bases removed from V and 2 bases from J, the gap between germline ends came to 6 bases. Germline loops: CDR1 SGHTA, CDR2 FQGNSA. This CDR3 region has 13 residues. The CDR3 nucleotides read TGTGCCAGCAGCCCGTTTAACACCGGGGAGCTGTTTTTT. Translating it yields CASSPFNTGELFF.

This clonotype appeared many times. The chain recombines TRBV7-6 with TRBJ2-2; D call uncertain. The ends were cut back, 4 bases at V and 4 bases at J, with 10 bases in the middle. The CDR3 runs 14 residues. Germline V lookup: CDR1 SGHVS, CDR2 FNYEAQ. Here the CDR3 reads CASSSRWRTGELFF. The DNA for the CDR3 is TGTGCCAGCAGCTCCCGGTGGCGCACCGGGGAGCTGTTTTTT.

V usage is TRBV12-3 or TRBV12-4 and J usage is TRBJ2-5; weak D call: TRBD1 (6 bases). V dropped 6 bases and J dropped 1 base, with 15 bases sitting between them. The CDR3 has 15 amino acids. The DNA for the CDR3 is TGTGCCAGCAGACGAGCGATGGGGGCCCAAGAGACCCAGTACTTC. Protein: CASRRAMGAQETQYF.

This clonotype has at least ten counts. The CDR3 loop reads CASSLGDSEQYF. CDR3 nucleotides: TGTGCCAGCAGTCTAGGGGACTCCGAGCAGTACTTC. This chain connects TRBV12-3 or TRBV12-4 to TRBJ2-7, with D possibly matching TRBD2 (6 bases). The V gene lost 5 bases and the J gene lost 6 bases, with 11 bases spanning the gap. This CDR3 comprises 12 residues.

In its sample, this clonotype was seen many times. The genes are TRBV9 and TRBJ2-1, with 11 bases that match TRBD2. Looked up from germline, CDR1 is SGDLS and CDR2 is YYNGEE. This CDR3 contains 15 residues. Trimming cost V 3 bases and J 4 bases; bases outside gene matches: 3. The CDR3 protein is CASSEGLAVYNEQFF. The CDR3 DNA follows: TGTGCCAGCAGCGAGGGACTAGCGGTTTACAATGAGCAGTTCTTC.

V gene TRBV7-3 combines with J gene TRBJ2-2; 9 bases fit TRBD1. Germline CDR1 and CDR2: SGHTA and FQGTGA. CDR3 length: 17 residues. V was pared by 5 bases and J by 7 bases, with 14 bases of the junction left unmatched. Here the CDR3 DNA reads TGTGCCAGCAGCCCCAGACGACCGGGACAGGGTAGCGGGGAGCTGTTTTTT. Encoded protein: CASSPRRPGQGSGELFF.

This clonotype was seen a handful of times. This chain joins TRBV19 and TRBJ2-1; TRBD2 aligns across 7 bases. This CDR3 region has 15 residues. CDR1 is LNHDA, CDR2 SQIVND, per germline (reference sequence). V was pared by 6 bases and J by 9 bases, with 14 bases of the junction left unmatched. The CDR3 loop reads CASRERDYALGEQFF. The CDR3 DNA is TGTGCCAGTAGGGAACGGGACTACGCTTTGGGTGAGCAGTTCTTC.

Ten or more counts support this clonotype. The chain has TRBV5-1 and TRBJ1-5; 7 positions match TRBD1. The ends lost 2 bases at V and 2 bases at J; junction bases unmatched: 25. The CDR3 consists of 22 residues. Germline lookup yields CDR1 SGHRS and CDR2 YFSETQ. DNA of the CDR3: TGCGCCAGCAGCTTAAATCGCTACACAGCAACAGGGGAGGAAGCGGGCAATCAGCCCCAGCATTTT. Its translation: CASSLNRYTATGEEAGNQPQHF.